The clone carrying this T cell receptor (beta chain) appeared a single time. This sequence is one base from a far larger clone and is likely a read error. The sample originates from a study of low-dose radiotherapy and immunotherapy resistance in tumors. TRAV- and TRBV-specific primers, spanning alpha and beta chains, primed first-strand cDNA. The authors amplified TCRs for about 20 PCR cycles with a constant-region primer and a V-primer adapter. TCRdb passed the reads through MiXCR, listing each CDR3 protein once. The profile covers about 39,000 distinct CDR3 sequences, with around a third appearing a single time and less than 4% taken by the ten largest. Time point denoted: before trial treatment. Advanced solid tumors lacking tumor-infiltrating lymphocytes were present in eligible patients. CDR1 and CDR2 (germline): LGHDT, YNNKEL (reference sequence). V shed 3 bases and J shed 10 bases, with 25 bases lying between them. The CDR3 runs to 17 residues.

The sequence came from a male donor with gallbladder cancer. The gene calls are TRBV3-1 and TRBJ2-1, with a weak D call TRBD2 (5 bases). The sequencing used PBMCs, collected before treatment. CDR3 DNA sequence: TGTGCCAGCAGCCAGGCTCGGGCGACGGGATACGCCTACGAGCAGTTCTTC. Its translation: CASSQARATGYAYEQFF.